One and the same sample provided the 4 T cell receptor beta chains below, sequenced in a study of technical replicates of blood from several donors (dated by TCRdb to the late 2010s). Library creation used the immunoSEQ multiplex PCR assay. This is the immuneACCESS table as TCRdb keeps it, with only in-frame sequences that have V and J called. A part of the clones is gone; compared with another copy, unresolved V genes explain less than half, and the rest is unexplained. The sample table contains tens of thousands of clones; only one count was recorded for more than 75% of them. The top ten clones comprise around 5% of the sample. The sequenced sample consisted of PBMCs. Receptors were obtained from a human donor in good health. Some clones in this sample may be carry-over from other donors' samples.

This chain links TRBV4-3 with TRBJ1-1; no definite D call. The germline V gene has CDR1 LGHNA and CDR2 YSLEER. CDR3 length: 17 residues. V lost 0 bases, J lost 4 bases, and 18 bases lay in between. CDR3 region: CASSQEVGTGEGTEAFF. DNA of the CDR3: TGCGCCAGCAGCCAAGAAGTCGGAACCGGGGAGGGCACTGAAGCTTTCTTT.

This chain links TRBV6-1 with TRBJ1-2, with D perhaps TRBD1 (5 bases). The V end was cut by 1 base, the J end by 0 bases, with 12 bases between. Looked up from germline, CDR1 is MNHNS and CDR2 is SASEGT. CDR3 size: 16 residues. The CDR3 here is CASSEDGQTANYGYTF. CDR3 DNA sequence: TGTGCCAGCAGTGAAGATGGGCAGACAGCTAACTATGGCTACACCTTC.

The J gene is TRBJ1-1, the V gene TRBV6-4; 8 positions match TRBD1. The length of the CDR3 is 14 residues. With 5 bases clipped from V and 1 base from J, the junction kept 3 bases outside the gene matches. CDR1 and CDR2 from the germline V gene are MRHNA and SNTAGT. Here the CDR3 DNA reads TGTGCCAGCAGTCTAGACAGGGGGAACACTGAAGCTTTCTTT. Its translation: CASSLDRGNTEAFF.

The table lists this clone with a few counts. The chain employs TRBV29-1 and TRBJ2-1; 8 nucleotides match TRBD2. The CDR3 length is 15 residues. V shed 3 bases and J 4 bases; nucleotides not matched to a gene: 8. Germline CDR1 is SQVTM and CDR2 is ANQGSEA. The CDR3 loop reads CSVDRLAGPYNEQFF. CDR3 sequence (DNA): TGCAGCGTTGACCGTTTAGCGGGACCGTACAATGAGCAGTTCTTC.